This is a list of T cell receptor beta chains from one sample in a study of blood T cell repertoires in COVID-19. The data were produced by immunoSEQ multiplex PCR, yet TCRdb's version contains in-frame clones alone and is incomplete. The sample contains 110,000 to 150,000 clones, 81% of which appear only once. Sequencing was performed on peripheral blood. The receptors here all came from a human donor in a cohort sampled during active COVID-19. CDR3s include the opening cysteine and the closing phenylalanine or tryptophan. The D gene is left open where the match is weak. Only part of the rows carry a size: once, few, many, or a class if the clone is expanded.

clone_size	d_call	v_call	j_call	cdr3_aa	cdr3_nt
-	-	TRBV27	TRBJ1-6	CASSLSRAGYYNSPLHF	TGTGCCAGCAGTTTATCGAGGGCGGGATACTATAATTCACCCCTCCACTTT
-	TRBD1	TRBV19	TRBJ2-7	CASSPGDRVSYEQYF	TGTGCCAGTAGTCCCGGGGACAGGGTCTCCTACGAGCAGTACTTC
-	-	TRBV10-3	TRBJ2-7	CAIRQVSSYEQYF	TGTGCCATCCGACAGGTTAGCTCCTACGAGCAGTACTTC
-	-	TRBV5-1	TRBJ2-6	CASQTPGANVLTF	TGCGCCAGCCAGACTCCAGGGGCCAACGTCCTGACTTTC
-	-	TRBV5-6	TRBJ2-2	CASSLLSVGKTGELFF	TGTGCCAGCAGCTTGCTGTCTGTTGGCAAAACCGGGGAGCTGTTTTTT
-	-	TRBV28	TRBJ1-2	CASSSAGSGLNYGYTF	TGTGCCAGCAGTTCCGCCGGTAGCGGCCTAAACTATGGCTACACCTTC
-	-	TRBV19	TRBJ2-7	CARGPRSYEQYF	TGTGCCAGAGGCCCGAGGAGCTACGAGCAGTACTTC
-	TRBD1	TRBV24-1	TRBJ1-1	CATSAGTGRTEAFF	TGTGCCACCAGTGCCGGGACAGGGCGAACTGAAGCTTTCTTT
-	-	TRBV5-6	TRBJ2-2	CASSPYRVLNTGELFF	TGTGCCAGCAGCCCCTACAGGGTTCTAAACACCGGGGAGCTGTTTTTT
-	TRBD2	TRBV4-2	TRBJ2-7	CASSQQWAGAMVVSYEQYF	TGTGCCAGCAGCCAACAATGGGCGGGAGCCATGGTAGTATCCTACGAGCAGTACTTC
once	TRBD1	TRBV9	TRBJ2-7	CASSTAGDREVHEQYF	TGTGCCAGCAGCACCGCCGGAGACAGGGAAGTCCACGAGCAGTACTTC
-	TRBD2	TRBV5-6	TRBJ2-1	CASKLAGEPSSYNEQFF	TGTGCCAGCAAACTAGCGGGGGAACCCAGCTCCTACAATGAGCAGTTCTTC
once	TRBD1	TRBV5-3	TRBJ1-5	CARSRTGCNQPQHF	TGTGCCAGAAGCCGGACAGGCTGCAATCAGCCCCAGCATTTT
-	TRBD1	TRBV28	TRBJ1-2	CASSPPGQGKVDGYTF	TGTGCCAGCAGTCCGCCGGGACAGGGGAAAGTGGATGGCTACACCTTC
-	TRBD1	TRBV4-2	TRBJ2-6	CASSPSGQGIRGANVLTF	TGTGCCAGCAGCCCAAGCGGACAGGGGATCCGAGGGGCCAACGTCCTGACTTTC
-	-	TRBV5-1	TRBJ2-6	CASWSQGSGANVLTF	TGCGCCAGCTGGAGTCAGGGCTCTGGGGCCAACGTCCTGACTTTC
-	TRBD1	TRBV4-3	TRBJ1-3	CASSQHRDRVFGNTIYF	TGCGCCAGCAGCCAACACCGGGACAGGGTCTTCGGAAACACCATATATTTT
-	TRBD1	TRBV27	TRBJ2-7	CASSYGTGSYEQYF	TGTGCCAGCAGTTACGGGACAGGCTCCTACGAGCAGTACTTC
-	-	TRBV19	TRBJ1-1	CASSMRVANTEAFF	TGTGCCAGTAGTATGAGGGTGGCCAACACTGAAGCTTTCTTT
-	-	TRBV3-1/TRBV3-2	TRBJ2-3	CASSLLQEGGAQYF	TGTGCCAGCAGCCTCCTCCAGGAGGGTGGAGCGCAGTATTTT
-	-	TRBV18	TRBJ2-7	CASSPALADYYEQYF	TGTGCCAGCTCACCAGCTCTAGCTGATTACTACGAGCAGTACTTC
-	-	TRBV3-1/TRBV3-2	TRBJ1-2	CASSQDICRGHGYTF	TGTGCCAGCAGCCAAGATATCTGCAGGGGCCATGGCTACACCTTC
-	-	TRBV6-4	TRBJ1-5	CASSESGASSQPQHF	TGTGCCAGCAGTGAGTCAGGGGCCTCCTCTCAGCCCCAGCATTTT
-	-	TRBV12-2	TRBJ2-7	CASRSTTGGLSYEQYF	TGTGCAAGTCGCTCGACGACAGGGGGCTTATCCTACGAGCAGTACTTC
-	-	TRBV10-3	TRBJ1-2	CATKQGNYGYTF	TGTGCCACTAAGCAGGGTAACTATGGCTACACCTTC
-	-	TRBV7-9	TRBJ2-3	CASSWRVERVSTDTQYF	TGTGCCAGCAGCTGGCGGGTCGAGCGGGTTAGCACAGATACGCAGTATTTT
-	-	TRBV18	TRBJ2-7	CASSTMDNSYEQYF	TGTGCCAGCTCAACGATGGACAACTCCTACGAGCAGTACTTC